The clone carrying this T cell receptor (beta chain) has at least ten counts. With MiXCR, TCRdb reprocessed the PCR reads. The sample has fewer than 50,000 clones, 28% seen once. Germline values: CDR1 DFQATT, CDR2 SNEGSKA (reference sequence). The CDR3 sequence is 15 residues long. The ends lost 2 bases at V and 0 bases at J; junction bases unmatched: 6. Thyroid surgery was preceded by no treatment in any patient. This record belongs to a study of metastatic and nonmetastatic thyroid tumors. The chain joins TRBV20-1 to TRBJ1-1; 7 bases line up with TRBD1. This sequence was found in a male donor with papillary thyroid cancer or a benign thyroid nodule (not recorded which). Some clones in this sample may be carry-over from other donors' samples. The sample consisted of blood. The CDR3 nucleotides read TGCAGTGCTAGAAGCCGGGACAGCTTGAACACTGAAGCTTTCTTT. This gives the protein CSARSRDSLNTEAFF.